The rows below give T cell receptor beta chains drawn from one sample of a study of memory CD4+ T cells and cytomegalovirus serostatus. Sequencing was performed with immunoSEQ multiplex PCR; in TCRdb, only in-frame clones are kept and a portion is missing. In the table there are about 60,000 clones, about 73% of which are singletons. The specimen sequenced was memory CD4+ T cells from blood. These receptors originate from an adult in good health and CMV-seropositive. Each CDR3 is given with its conserved first and last residue. D genes are given only for firm matches. Clone size is given for some rows only: seen once, a few or many times, or a class if the clone is expanded.

j_call: TRBJ2-7
v_call: TRBV28
cdr3_length: 16
d_call: .
clone_size: .
cdr3_nt: TGTGCCAGCAGTTTGGGTTCAGGGCAGCCCCGTGGGGAGCAGTACTTC
cdr3_aa: CASSLGSGQPRGEQYF

j_call: TRBJ1-1
v_call: TRBV11-3
cdr3_length: 13
d_call: .
clone_size: few
cdr3_nt: TGTGCCAGCACCCTTGATTTCTCCGGAGGCGCTTTCTTT
cdr3_aa: CASTLDFSGGAFF

j_call: TRBJ2-2
v_call: TRBV2
cdr3_length: 11
d_call: .
clone_size: .
cdr3_nt: TGTGCCAGCAGATACAGCGGGGAGCTGTTTTTT
cdr3_aa: CASRYSGELFF

j_call: TRBJ2-3
v_call: TRBV11-2
cdr3_length: 16
d_call: TRBD2
clone_size: few
cdr3_nt: TGTGCCAGCAGCCCAAGAACGGGAGGACGCACATATACGCAGTATTTT
cdr3_aa: CASSPRTGGRTYTQYF

j_call: TRBJ2-3
v_call: TRBV5-1
cdr3_length: 14
d_call: .
clone_size: .
cdr3_nt: TGCGCCAGCAGCTTGACGCGTACCGCAGATACGCAGTATTTT
cdr3_aa: CASSLTRTADTQYF

j_call: TRBJ1-2
v_call: TRBV18
cdr3_length: 13
d_call: .
clone_size: .
cdr3_nt: TGTGCCAGCTCATCGCAGACCGCCTATGGCTACACCTTC
cdr3_aa: CASSSQTAYGYTF

j_call: TRBJ2-6
v_call: TRBV5-1
cdr3_length: 20
d_call: TRBD2
clone_size: .
cdr3_nt: TGCGCCAGCAGCCAAGGGGTTTTGGGGGAGGGCCCGACTGGGGCCAACGTCCTGACTTTC
cdr3_aa: CASSQGVLGEGPTGANVLTF

j_call: TRBJ2-1
v_call: TRBV4-3
cdr3_length: 15
d_call: .
clone_size: .
cdr3_nt: TGCGCCAGCAGCCAAGCGGGACCGGGGAAAAATGAGCAGTTCTTC
cdr3_aa: CASSQAGPGKNEQFF

j_call: TRBJ1-5
v_call: TRBV6-1
cdr3_length: 15
d_call: .
clone_size: .
cdr3_nt: TGTGCCAGCACTCCGCAGCGGGAGGGGGGTCAGCCCCAGCATTTT
cdr3_aa: CASTPQREGGQPQHF

j_call: TRBJ2-2
v_call: TRBV19
cdr3_length: 14
d_call: TRBD2
clone_size: few
cdr3_nt: TGTGCCAGCAGACTAGCGGGAGACACCGGGGAGCTGTTTTTT
cdr3_aa: CASRLAGDTGELFF

j_call: TRBJ2-1
v_call: TRBV6-6
cdr3_length: 13
d_call: .
clone_size: .
cdr3_nt: TGTGCCAGCAGTCCTTACTCCTCAAATGAGCAGTTCTTC
cdr3_aa: CASSPYSSNEQFF

j_call: TRBJ1-1
v_call: TRBV6-5
cdr3_length: 10
d_call: TRBD1
clone_size: .
cdr3_nt: TGTGCCAGCTTGGGACAGGGCGCTTTCTTT
cdr3_aa: CASLGQGAFF